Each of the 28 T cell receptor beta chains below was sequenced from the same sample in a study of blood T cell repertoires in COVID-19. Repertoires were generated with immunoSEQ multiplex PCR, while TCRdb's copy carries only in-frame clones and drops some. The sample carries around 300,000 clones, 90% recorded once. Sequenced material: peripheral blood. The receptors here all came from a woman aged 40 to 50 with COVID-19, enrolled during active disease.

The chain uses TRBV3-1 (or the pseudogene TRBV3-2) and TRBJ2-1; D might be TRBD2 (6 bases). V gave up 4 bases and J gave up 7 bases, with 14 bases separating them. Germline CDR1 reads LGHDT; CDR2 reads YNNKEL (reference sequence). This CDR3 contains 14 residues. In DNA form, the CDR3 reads TGTGCCAGCAGCCTGACGGGGGTTGGAAATGAGCAGTTCTTC. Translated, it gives CASSLTGVGNEQFF.

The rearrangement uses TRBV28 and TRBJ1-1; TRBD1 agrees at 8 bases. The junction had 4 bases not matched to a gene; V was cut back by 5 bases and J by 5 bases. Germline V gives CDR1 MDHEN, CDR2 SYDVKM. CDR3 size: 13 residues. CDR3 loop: CASSGQGGTEAFF. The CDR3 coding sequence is TGTGCCAGCAGTGGACAGGGAGGGACTGAAGCTTTCTTT.

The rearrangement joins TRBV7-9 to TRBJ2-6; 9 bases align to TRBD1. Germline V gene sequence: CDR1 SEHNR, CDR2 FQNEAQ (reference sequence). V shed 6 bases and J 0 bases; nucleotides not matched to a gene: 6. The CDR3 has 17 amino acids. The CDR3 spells CASRNRGLLSGANVLTF. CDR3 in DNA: TGTGCCAGCAGAAACAGGGGGCTTCTCTCTGGGGCCAACGTCCTGACTTTC.

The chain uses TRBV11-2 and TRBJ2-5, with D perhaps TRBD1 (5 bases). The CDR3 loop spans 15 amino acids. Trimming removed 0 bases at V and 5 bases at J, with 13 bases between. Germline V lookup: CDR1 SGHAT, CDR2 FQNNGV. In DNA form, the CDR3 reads TGTGCCAGCAGCTTAGAACCGGTCCCAGGGGAGACCCAGTACTTC. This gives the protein CASSLEPVPGETQYF. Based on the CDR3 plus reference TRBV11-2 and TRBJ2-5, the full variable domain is EAGVAQSPRYKIIEKRQSVAFWCNPISGHATLYWYQQILGQGPKLLIQFQNNGVVDDSQLPKDRFSAERLKGVDSTLKIQPAKLEDSAVYLCASSLEPVPGETQYFGPGTRLLVL.

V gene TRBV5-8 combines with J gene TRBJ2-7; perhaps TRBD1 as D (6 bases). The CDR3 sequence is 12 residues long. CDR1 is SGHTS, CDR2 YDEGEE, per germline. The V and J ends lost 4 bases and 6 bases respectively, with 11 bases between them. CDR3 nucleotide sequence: TGTGCCAGCAGCCCCAGGGGTTCCGAGCAGTACTTC. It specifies CASSPRGSEQYF.

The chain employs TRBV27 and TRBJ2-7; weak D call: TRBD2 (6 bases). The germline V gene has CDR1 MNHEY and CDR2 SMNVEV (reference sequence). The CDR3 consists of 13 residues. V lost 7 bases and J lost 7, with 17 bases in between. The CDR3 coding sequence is TGTGCCAGCAAATCCCTAGGGGCGGGGGAGCAGTACTTC. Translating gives CASKSLGAGEQYF.

The CDR3 here is CASSESLDRANYGYTF. CDR3 DNA sequence: TGTGCCAGCAGTGAATCCCTCGACAGAGCTAACTATGGCTACACCTTC. The J gene is TRBJ1-2, the V gene TRBV25-1; tentatively, D is TRBD1 (5 bases). In germline, CDR1 is MGHDK, CDR2 SYGVNS. This CDR3 contains 16 residues. V was trimmed by 1 base and J by 0 bases, leaving 12 bases between them.

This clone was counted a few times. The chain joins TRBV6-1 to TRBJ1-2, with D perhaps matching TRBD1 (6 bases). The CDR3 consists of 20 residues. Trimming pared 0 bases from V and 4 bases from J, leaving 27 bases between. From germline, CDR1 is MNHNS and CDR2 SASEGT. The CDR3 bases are TGTGCCAGCAGTGAAGCTGATGGTTTGGCCACAGGGCGCCGCTTCTATGGCTACACCTTC. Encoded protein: CASSEADGLATGRRFYGYTF.

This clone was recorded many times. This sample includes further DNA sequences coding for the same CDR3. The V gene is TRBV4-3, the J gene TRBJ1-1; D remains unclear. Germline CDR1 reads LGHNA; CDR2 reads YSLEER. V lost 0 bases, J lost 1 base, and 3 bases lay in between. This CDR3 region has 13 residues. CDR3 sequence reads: CASSQDRNTEAFF. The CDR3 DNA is TGCGCCAGCAGCCAAGATCGGAACACTGAAGCTTTCTTT.

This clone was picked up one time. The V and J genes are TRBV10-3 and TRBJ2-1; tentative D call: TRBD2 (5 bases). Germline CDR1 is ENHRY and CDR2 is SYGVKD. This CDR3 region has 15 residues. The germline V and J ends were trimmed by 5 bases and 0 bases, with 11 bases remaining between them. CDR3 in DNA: TGTGCCATCAGTCGTCAACTAGACTCCTACAATGAGCAGTTCTTC. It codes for CAISRQLDSYNEQFF.

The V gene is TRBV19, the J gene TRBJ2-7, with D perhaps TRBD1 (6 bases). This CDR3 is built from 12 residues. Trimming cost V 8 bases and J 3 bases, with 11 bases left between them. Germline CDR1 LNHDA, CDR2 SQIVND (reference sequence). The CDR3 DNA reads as TGTGCCAGTTCGGACAGAAACTACGAGCAGTACTTC. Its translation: CASSDRNYEQYF.

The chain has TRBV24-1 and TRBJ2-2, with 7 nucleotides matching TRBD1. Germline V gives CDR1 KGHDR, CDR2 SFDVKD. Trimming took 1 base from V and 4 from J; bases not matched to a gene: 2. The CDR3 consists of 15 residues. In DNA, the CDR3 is TGTGCCACCAGTGATTTTAAGGGGGCCACCGGGGAGCTGTTTTTT. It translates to CATSDFKGATGELFF.

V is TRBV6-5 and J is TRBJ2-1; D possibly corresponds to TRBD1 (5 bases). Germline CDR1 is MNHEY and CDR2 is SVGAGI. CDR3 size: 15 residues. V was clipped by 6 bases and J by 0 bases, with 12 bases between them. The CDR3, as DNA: TGTGCCAGCAGACAGGATTTTAGCTCCTACAATGAGCAGTTCTTC. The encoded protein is CASRQDFSSYNEQFF.

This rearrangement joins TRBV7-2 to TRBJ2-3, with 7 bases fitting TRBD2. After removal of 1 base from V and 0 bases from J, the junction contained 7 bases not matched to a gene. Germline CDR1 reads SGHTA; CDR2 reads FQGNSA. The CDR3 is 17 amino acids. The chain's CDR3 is CASSLGAAGSSTDTQYF. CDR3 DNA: TGTGCCAGCAGCTTAGGGGCAGCGGGGTCTAGCACAGATACGCAGTATTTT.

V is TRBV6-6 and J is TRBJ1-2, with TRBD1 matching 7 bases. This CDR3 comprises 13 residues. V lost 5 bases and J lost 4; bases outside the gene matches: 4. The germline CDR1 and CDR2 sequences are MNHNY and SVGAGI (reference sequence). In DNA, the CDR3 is TGTGCCAGCAGTGCATGGGACAGCTATGGCTACACCTTC. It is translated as CASSAWDSYGYTF.

The CDR3 DNA is TGTGCCAGCAGTTCCCCCTTAAGGGGTTCAATCTATGGCTACACCTTC. Translating it yields CASSSPLRGSIYGYTF. The gene calls are TRBV27 and TRBJ1-2; perhaps TRBD1 as D (5 bases). CDR1 and CDR2 (germline): MNHEY, SMNVEV (reference sequence). The CDR3 is made up of 16 amino acids. Trimming removed 4 bases at V and 4 bases at J, with 19 bases between.

CDR3 in amino acids: CASSYDRGRITEAFF. DNA for the CDR3: TGTGCCAGCAGTTACGACAGGGGGCGAATCACTGAAGCTTTCTTT. V usage is TRBV28 and J usage is TRBJ1-1; TRBD1 agrees at 10 bases. Germline V CDR1 and CDR2: MDHEN, SYDVKM. V lost 4 bases to trimming and J lost 4 bases; unmatched junction nucleotides: 6. The CDR3 covers 15 residues.

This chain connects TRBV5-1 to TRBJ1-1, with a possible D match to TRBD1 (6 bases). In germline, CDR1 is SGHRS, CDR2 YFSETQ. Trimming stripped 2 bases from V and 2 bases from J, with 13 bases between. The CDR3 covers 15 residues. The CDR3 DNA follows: TGCGCCAGCAGCTTTCTTGTAGGGGGAAACACTGAAGCTTTCTTT. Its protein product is CASSFLVGGNTEAFF. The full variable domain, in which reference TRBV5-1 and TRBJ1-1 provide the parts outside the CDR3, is KAGVTQTPRYLIKTRGQQVTLSCSPISGHRSVSWYQQTPGQGLQFLFEYFSETQRNKGNFPGRFSGRQFSNSRSEMNVSTLELGDSALYLCASSFLVGGNTEAFFGQGTRLTVV.

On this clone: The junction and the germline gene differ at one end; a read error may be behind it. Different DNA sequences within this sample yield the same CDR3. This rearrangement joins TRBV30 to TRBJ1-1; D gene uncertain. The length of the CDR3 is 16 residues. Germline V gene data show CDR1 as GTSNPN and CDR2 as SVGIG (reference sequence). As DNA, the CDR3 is TGTGCCTGGAGTGTACAGTCCTTATCCGCGGGCTCTGAGGCTTTCTTT. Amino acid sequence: CAWSVQSLSAGSEAFF. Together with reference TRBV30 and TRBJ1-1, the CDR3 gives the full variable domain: SQTIHQWPATLVQPVGSPLSLECTVEGTSNPNLYWYRQAAGRGLQLLFYSVGIGQISSEVPQNLSASRPQDRQFILSSKKLLLSDSGFYLCAWSVQSLSAGSEAFFGQGTRLTVV.

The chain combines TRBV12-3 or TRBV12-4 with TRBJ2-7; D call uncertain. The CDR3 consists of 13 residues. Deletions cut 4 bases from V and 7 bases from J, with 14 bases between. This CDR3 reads CASSSRSGWEQYF. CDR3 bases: TGTGCCAGCAGTTCGCGGTCCGGCTGGGAGCAGTACTTC.

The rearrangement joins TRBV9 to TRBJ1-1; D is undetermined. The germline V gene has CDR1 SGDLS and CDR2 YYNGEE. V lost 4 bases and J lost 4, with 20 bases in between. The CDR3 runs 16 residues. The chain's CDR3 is CASSSIEFPRGTEAFF. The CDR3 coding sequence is TGTGCCAGCAGCAGTATTGAATTCCCGCGGGGCACTGAAGCTTTCTTT.

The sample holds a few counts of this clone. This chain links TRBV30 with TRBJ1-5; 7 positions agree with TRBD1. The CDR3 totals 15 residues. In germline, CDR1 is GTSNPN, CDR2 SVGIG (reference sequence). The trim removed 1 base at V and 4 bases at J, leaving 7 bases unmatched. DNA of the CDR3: TGTGCCTGGAGTGCCGGGACAGCTACAAATCAGCCCCAGCATTTT. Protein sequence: CAWSAGTATNQPQHF.

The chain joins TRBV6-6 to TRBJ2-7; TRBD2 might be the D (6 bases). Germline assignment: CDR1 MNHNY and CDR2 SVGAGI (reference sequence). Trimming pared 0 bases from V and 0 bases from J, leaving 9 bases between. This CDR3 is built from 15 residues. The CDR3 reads CASSYSAGSSYEQYF. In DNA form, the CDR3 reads TGTGCCAGCAGTTACTCCGCGGGGAGCTCCTACGAGCAGTACTTC.

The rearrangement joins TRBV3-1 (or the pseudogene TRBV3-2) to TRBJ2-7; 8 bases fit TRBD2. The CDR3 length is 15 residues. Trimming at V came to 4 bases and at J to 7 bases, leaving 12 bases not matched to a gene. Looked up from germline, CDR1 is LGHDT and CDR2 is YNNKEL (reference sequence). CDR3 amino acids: CASSPSGSVRREQYF. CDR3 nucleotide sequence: TGTGCCAGCAGCCCCAGCGGGAGCGTACGGAGAGAGCAGTACTTC.

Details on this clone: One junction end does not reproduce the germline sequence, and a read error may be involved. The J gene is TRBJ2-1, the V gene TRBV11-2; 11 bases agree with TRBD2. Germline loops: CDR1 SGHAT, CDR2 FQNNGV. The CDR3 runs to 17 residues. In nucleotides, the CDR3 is TGTGCCGGCAGCTTAGACCGACTAGCGGGGATGAGGAATGAGCAGTTCTTC. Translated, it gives CAGSLDRLAGMRNEQFF.

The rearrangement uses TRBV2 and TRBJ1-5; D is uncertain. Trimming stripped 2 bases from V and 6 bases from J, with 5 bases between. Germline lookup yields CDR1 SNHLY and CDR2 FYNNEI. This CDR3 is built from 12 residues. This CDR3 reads CASSEYGQPQHF. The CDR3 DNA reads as TGTGCCAGCAGTGAATACGGTCAGCCCCAGCATTTT.

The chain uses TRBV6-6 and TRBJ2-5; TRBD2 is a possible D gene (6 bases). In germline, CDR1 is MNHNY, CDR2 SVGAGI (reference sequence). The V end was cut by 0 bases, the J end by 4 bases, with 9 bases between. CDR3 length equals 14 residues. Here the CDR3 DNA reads TGTGCCAGCAGTTACTCGGCGGGGCGAGAGACCCAGTACTTC. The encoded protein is CASSYSAGRETQYF.

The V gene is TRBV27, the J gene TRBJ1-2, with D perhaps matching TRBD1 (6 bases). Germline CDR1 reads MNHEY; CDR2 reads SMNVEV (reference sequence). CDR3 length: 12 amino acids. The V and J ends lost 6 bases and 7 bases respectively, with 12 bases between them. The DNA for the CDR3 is TGTGCCAGCAGGCCCCCAGGGGCTGGCTACACCTTC. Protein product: CASRPPGAGYTF.